This T cell receptor beta chain was captured in a study of blood T cell repertoires in COVID-19. Germline CDR1 and CDR2: SGHRS and YFSETQ. The V gene end was trimmed by 0 bases and the J gene end by 7 bases; junction bases not matched to a gene: 10. The CDR3 is 17 amino acids. TCRdb keeps only in-frame clones here, not all; method: immunoSEQ multiplex PCR. The data contain about 210,000 clones, about four fifths of them singletons. Sequencing input: peripheral blood. This receptor was taken from a man aged 45 to 65 with active or convalescent COVID-19. The rearrangement links TRBV5-1 to TRBJ1-6; 7 bases line up with TRBD1. This CDR3 reads CASSLAPGGVGNSPLHF. The DNA for the CDR3 is TGCGCCAGCAGCTTGGCCCCAGGGGGTGTGGGAAATTCACCCCTCCACTTT.